One and the same sample provided the 9 T cell receptor beta chains below, sequenced in a study of monozygotic twins with inflammatory bowel disease. TCRdb derives one entry per CDR3 protein from the 5' RACE reads, leaving out DNA. In all, the sample yields about 110,000 distinct CDR3 sequences. Sequenced input: blood. All receptors derive from a human donor with ulcerative colitis or Crohn's disease, or a healthy co-twin of an affected twin (not recorded which).

V is TRBV6-5 and J is TRBJ2-2; TCRdb lists TRBD1, though no DNA is available to test this call. Germline CDR1 MNHEY, CDR2 SVGAGI. This CDR3 is 12 amino acids long. CDR3 protein: CASSPPAGELFF.

The chain employs TRBV2 and TRBJ1-2. Germline CDR1 and CDR2: SNHLY and FYNNEI. This CDR3 has 14 amino acids. The CDR3 reads CASIGPGITGGYTF.

This chain joins TRBV7-8 and TRBJ2-5. Germline V gives CDR1 SGHVS, CDR2 FQNEAQ. CDR3 length: 14 residues. The CDR3 here is CASSQRGSQETQYF.

V usage is TRBV21-1 and J usage is TRBJ1-2; without DNA, the TCRdb call of TRBD1 cannot be checked. TRBV21-1 is given as a pseudogene. The length of the CDR3 is 16 residues. This chain's CDR3 is CASSTGTGDANYGYTF.

V gene TRBV3-1 combines with J gene TRBJ2-7; TCRdb names TRBD1, which stays unverified in the absence of DNA. CDR1 is LGHDT, CDR2 YNNKEL, per germline (reference sequence). The CDR3 totals 12 residues. The CDR3 region is CASSLGPGEQYF.

The chain is built from TRBV5-1 and TRBJ2-7; without DNA, the TCRdb call of TRBD1 cannot be checked. The germline V gene has CDR1 SGHRS and CDR2 YFSETQ. The CDR3 runs to 13 residues. The CDR3 here is CASSLGTDYEQYF.

V gene TRBV12-3 or TRBV12-4 combines with J gene TRBJ2-1; lacking DNA, the TRBD1 call made by TCRdb goes unchecked. This CDR3 comprises 14 residues. The CDR3 region is CASSPRQGAGEQFF.

The rearrangement uses TRBV6-6 and TRBJ2-5. Germline assignment: CDR1 MNHNY and CDR2 SVGAGI (reference sequence). The CDR3 runs 14 residues. The CDR3 loop is CASSYSTILETQYF.

This chain joins TRBV7-2 and TRBJ1-1; without DNA, the TCRdb call of TRBD1 cannot be checked. This CDR3 region has 15 residues. Germline V gene lookup returns CDR1 SGHTA and CDR2 FQGNSA. The CDR3: CASSLVIGAGTEAFF.